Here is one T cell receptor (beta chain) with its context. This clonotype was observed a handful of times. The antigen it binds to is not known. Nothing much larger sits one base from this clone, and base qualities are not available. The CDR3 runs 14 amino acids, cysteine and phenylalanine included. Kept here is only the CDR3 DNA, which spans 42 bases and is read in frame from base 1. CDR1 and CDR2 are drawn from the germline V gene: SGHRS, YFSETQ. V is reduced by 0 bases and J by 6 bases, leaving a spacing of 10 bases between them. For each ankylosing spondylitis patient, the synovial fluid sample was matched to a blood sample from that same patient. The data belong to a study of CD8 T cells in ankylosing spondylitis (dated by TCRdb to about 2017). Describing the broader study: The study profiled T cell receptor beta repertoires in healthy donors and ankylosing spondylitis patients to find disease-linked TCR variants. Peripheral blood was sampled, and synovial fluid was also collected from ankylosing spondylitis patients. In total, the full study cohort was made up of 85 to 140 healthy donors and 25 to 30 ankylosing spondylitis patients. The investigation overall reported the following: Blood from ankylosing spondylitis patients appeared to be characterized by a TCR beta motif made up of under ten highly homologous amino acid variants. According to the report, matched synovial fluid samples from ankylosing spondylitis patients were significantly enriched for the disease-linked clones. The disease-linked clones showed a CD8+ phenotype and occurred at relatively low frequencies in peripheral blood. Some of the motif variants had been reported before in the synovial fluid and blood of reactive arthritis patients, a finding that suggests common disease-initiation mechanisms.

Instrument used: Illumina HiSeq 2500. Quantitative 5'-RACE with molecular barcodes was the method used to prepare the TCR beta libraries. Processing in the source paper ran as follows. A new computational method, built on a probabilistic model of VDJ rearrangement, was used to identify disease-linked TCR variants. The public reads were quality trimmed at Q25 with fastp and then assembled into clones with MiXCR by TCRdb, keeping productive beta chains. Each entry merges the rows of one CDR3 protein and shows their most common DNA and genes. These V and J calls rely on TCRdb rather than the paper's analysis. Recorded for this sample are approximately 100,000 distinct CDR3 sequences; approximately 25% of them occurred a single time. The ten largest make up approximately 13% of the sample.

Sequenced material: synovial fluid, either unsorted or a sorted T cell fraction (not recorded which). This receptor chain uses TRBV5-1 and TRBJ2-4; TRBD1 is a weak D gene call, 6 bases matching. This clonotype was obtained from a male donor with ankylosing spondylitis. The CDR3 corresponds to CASSLDRVGNIQYF. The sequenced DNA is TGCGCCAGCAGCTTGGACAGGGTCGGAAACATTCAGTACTTC.